The clone carrying this T cell receptor beta chain was found a few times. Its antigen is currently unknown. Germline lookup yields CDR1 SNHLY and CDR2 FYNNEI. This CDR3 has 15 amino acids. V was pared by 7 bases and J by 4 bases, with 5 bases of the junction left unmatched. Sequencing was performed with immunoSEQ multiplex PCR; in TCRdb, only in-frame clones are kept and a portion is missing. The sample lists approximately 8,300 clones, around 82% occurring once. Busulfan-fludarabine conditioning, marrow transplant, and cyclophosphamide on days +3 and +4 were administered. This entry belongs to a study of T cells after posttransplantation cyclophosphamide. Study findings and constraints: Blood and skin or GI T cell repertoires showed limited TRB overlap.

Sequencing used CD4+ T cells sorted from blood, obtained about 1,200 days after allogeneic stem cell transplant with posttransplant cyclophosphamide. This receptor was identified in a female patient between 40 and 55 years old who received an allogeneic stem cell transplant from a related donor, was CMV-positive, and had no GVHD. Some T cells may have come from the graft donor. J is TRBJ2-3 and V is TRBV2, with 13 bases identical to TRBD2. The CDR3 loop is CASKGLAGLPDTQYF. For the CDR3, the DNA is TGTGCCAGCAAGGGACTAGCGGGGTTGCCAGATACGCAGTATTTT.